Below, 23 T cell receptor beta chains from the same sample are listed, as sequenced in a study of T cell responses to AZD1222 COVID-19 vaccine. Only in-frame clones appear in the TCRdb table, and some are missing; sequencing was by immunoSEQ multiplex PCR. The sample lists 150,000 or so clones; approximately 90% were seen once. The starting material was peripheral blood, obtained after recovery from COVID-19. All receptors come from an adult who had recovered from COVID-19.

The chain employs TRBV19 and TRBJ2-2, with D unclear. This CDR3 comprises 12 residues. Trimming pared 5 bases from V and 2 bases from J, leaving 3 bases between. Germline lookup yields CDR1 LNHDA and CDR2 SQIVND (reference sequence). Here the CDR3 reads CASSYNTGELFF. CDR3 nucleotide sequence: TGTGCCAGTAGTTACAACACCGGGGAGCTGTTTTTT.

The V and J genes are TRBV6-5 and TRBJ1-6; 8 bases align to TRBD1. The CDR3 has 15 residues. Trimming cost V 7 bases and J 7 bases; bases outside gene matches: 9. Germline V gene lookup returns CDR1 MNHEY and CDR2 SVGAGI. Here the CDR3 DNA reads TGTGCCAGCAAAAAGGACAGGGTCGAGAATTCACCCCTCCACTTT. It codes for CASKKDRVENSPLHF.

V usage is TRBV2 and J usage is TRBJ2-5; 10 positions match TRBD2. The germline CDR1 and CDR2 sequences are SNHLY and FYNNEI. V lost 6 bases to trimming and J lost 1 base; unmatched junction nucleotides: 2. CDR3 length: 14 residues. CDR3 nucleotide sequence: TGTGCCAGCAGGTCTAGCGGGAGCCAAGAGACCCAGTACTTC. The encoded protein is CASRSSGSQETQYF.

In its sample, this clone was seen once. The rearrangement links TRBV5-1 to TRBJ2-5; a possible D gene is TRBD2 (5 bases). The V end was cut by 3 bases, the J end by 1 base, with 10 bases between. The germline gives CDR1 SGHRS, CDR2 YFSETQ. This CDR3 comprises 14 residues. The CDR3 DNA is TGCGCCAGCAGCTGGTCTAGCCCCCAAGAGACCCAGTACTTC. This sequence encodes CASSWSSPQETQYF.

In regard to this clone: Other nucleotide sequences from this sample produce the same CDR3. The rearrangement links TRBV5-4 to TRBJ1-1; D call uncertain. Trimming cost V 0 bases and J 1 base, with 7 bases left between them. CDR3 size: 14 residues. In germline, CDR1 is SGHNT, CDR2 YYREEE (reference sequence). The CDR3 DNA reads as TGTGCCAGCAGCTTGGACGGAGGGAACACTGAAGCTTTCTTT. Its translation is CASSLDGGNTEAFF.

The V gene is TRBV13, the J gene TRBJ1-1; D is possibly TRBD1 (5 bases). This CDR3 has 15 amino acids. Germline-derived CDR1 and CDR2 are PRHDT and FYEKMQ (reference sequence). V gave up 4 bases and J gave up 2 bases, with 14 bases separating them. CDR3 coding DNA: TGTGCCAGCAGCTCTCAAGGGGAGGGAAACACTGAAGCTTTCTTT. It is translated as CASSSQGEGNTEAFF.

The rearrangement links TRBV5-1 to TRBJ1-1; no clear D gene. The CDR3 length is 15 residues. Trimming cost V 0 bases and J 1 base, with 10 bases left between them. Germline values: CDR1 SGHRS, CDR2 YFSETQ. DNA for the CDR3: TGCGCCAGCAGCTTGGTCGTCTTTTCGAACACTGAAGCTTTCTTT. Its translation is CASSLVVFSNTEAFF.

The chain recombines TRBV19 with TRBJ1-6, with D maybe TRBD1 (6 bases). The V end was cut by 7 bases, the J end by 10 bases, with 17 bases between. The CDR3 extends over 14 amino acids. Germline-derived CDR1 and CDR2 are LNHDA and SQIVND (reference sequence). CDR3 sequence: CASTLTGRGSPLHF. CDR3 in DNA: TGTGCCAGTACCCTAACAGGGAGGGGGTCACCCCTCCACTTT.

CDR3 coding DNA: TGTGCCAGCAGCTTTCCCCCATCCGGGGAGCTGTTTTTT. Translating it yields CASSFPPSGELFF. The J gene is TRBJ2-2, the V gene TRBV27; D is unresolved. Trimming took off 6 bases at V and 6 bases at J, with 11 bases between the two ends. Germline-derived CDR1 and CDR2 are MNHEY and SMNVEV (reference sequence). The CDR3 totals 13 residues.

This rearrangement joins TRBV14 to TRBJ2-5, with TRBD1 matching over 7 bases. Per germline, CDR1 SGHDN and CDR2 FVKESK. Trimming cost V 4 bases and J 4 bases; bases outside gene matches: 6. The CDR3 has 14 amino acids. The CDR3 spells CASSPDRARETQYF. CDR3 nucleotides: TGTGCCAGCAGCCCAGACAGGGCTAGAGAGACCCAGTACTTC.

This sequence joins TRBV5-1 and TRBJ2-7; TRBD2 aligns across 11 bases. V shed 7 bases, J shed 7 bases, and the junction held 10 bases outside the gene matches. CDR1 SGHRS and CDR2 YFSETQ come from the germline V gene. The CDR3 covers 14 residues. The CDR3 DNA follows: TGCGCCAGCTCCGCCTTAGCGGGAGGGCTTGAGCAGTACTTC. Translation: CASSALAGGLEQYF.

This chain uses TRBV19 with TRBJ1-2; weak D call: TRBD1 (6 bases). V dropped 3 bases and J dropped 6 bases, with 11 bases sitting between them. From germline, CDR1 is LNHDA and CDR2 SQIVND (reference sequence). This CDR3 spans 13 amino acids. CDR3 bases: TGTGCCAGTAGTATCTCAGGGGAAAATGGCTACACCTTC. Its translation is CASSISGENGYTF.

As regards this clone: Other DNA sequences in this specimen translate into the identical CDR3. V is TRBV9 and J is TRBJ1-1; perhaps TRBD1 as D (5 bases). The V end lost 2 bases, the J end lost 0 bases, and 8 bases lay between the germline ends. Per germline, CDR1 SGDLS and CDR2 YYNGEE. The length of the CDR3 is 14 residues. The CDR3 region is CASSVGGMNTEAFF. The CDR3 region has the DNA TGTGCCAGCAGCGTCGGGGGGATGAACACTGAAGCTTTCTTT.

CDR3 coding DNA: TGTGCCAGCAGCCAAGGGACCACTGAAGCTTTCTTT. It codes for CASSQGTTEAFF. This chain uses TRBV3-1 (or the pseudogene TRBV3-2) with TRBJ1-1, with D hard to call. Per germline, CDR1 LGHDT and CDR2 YNNKEL (reference sequence). Trimming removed 1 base from V and 4 bases from J, with 4 bases in between. CDR3 size: 12 residues.

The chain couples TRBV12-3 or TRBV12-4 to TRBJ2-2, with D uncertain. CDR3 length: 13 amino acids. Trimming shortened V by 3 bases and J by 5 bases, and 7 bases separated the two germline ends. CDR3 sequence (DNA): TGTGCCAGCAGTTTTCAATGGACCGGGGAGCTGTTTTTT. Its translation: CASSFQWTGELFF.

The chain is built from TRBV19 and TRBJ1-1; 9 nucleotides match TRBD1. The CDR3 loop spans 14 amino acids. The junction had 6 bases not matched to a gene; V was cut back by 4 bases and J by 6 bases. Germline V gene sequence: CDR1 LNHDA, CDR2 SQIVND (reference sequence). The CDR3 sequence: CASSRDRVEAEAFF. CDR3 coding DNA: TGTGCCAGTAGTAGGGACAGGGTTGAGGCTGAAGCTTTCTTT.

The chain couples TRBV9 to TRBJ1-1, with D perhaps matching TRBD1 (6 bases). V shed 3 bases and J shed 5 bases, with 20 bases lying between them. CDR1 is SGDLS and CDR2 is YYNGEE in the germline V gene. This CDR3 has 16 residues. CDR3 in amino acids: CASSAQGPSLWTEAFF. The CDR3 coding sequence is TGTGCCAGCAGCGCCCAGGGGCCTTCCCTGTGGACTGAAGCTTTCTTT.

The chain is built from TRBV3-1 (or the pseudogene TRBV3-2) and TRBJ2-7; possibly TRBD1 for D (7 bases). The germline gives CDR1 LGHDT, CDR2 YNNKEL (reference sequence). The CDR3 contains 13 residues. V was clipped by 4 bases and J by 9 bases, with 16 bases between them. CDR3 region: CASSLRGREGQYF. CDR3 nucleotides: TGTGCCAGCAGCCTGAGGGGGCGGGAAGGGCAGTACTTC.

The CDR3 loop is CASRGYNYGYTF. The CDR3 DNA reads TGTGCCAGCAGGGGGTATAACTATGGCTACACCTTC. V usage is TRBV28 and J usage is TRBJ1-2; no clear D. Germline V CDR1 and CDR2: MDHEN, SYDVKM. V was clipped by 6 bases and J by 1 base, with 6 bases between them. The CDR3 sequence is 12 residues long.

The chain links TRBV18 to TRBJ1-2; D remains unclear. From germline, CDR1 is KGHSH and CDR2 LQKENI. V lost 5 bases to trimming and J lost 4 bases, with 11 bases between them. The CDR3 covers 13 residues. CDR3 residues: CASSSDGSYGYTF. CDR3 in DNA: TGTGCCAGCTCATCAGACGGAAGCTATGGCTACACCTTC.

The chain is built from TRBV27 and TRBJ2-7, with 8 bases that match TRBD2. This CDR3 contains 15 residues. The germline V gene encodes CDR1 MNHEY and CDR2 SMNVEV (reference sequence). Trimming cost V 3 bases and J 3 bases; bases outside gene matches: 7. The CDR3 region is CASSFGLAGIYEQYF. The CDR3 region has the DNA TGTGCCAGCAGTTTCGGATTAGCGGGAATCTACGAGCAGTACTTC.

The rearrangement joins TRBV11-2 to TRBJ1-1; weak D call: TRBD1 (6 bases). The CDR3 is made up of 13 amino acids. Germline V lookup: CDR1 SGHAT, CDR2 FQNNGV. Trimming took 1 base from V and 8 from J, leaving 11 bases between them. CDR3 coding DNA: TGTGCCAGCAGCTTAGGAGGGGGGCCCGAAGCTTTCTTT. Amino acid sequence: CASSLGGGPEAFF. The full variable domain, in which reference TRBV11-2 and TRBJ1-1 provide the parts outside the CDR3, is EAGVAQSPRYKIIEKRQSVAFWCNPISGHATLYWYQQILGQGPKLLIQFQNNGVVDDSQLPKDRFSAERLKGVDSTLKIQPAKLEDSAVYLCASSLGGGPEAFFGQGTRLTVV.

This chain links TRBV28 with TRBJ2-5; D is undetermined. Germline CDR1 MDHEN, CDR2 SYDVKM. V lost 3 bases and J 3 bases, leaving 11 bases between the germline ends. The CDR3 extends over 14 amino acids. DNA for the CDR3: TGTGCCAGCAGTTTGGTAGGGCAGGAAGAGACCCAGTACTTC. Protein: CASSLVGQEETQYF.